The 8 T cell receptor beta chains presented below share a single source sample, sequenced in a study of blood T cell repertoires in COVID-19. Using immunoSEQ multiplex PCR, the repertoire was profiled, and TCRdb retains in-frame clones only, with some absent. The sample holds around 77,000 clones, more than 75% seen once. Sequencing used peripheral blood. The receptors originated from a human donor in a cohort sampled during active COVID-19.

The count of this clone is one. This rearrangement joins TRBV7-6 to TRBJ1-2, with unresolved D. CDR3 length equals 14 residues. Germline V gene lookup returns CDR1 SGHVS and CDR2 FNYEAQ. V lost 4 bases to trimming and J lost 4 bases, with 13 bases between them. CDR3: CASSSTVSGYGYTF. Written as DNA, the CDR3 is TGTGCCAGCAGCTCCACCGTTAGTGGCTATGGCTACACCTTC.

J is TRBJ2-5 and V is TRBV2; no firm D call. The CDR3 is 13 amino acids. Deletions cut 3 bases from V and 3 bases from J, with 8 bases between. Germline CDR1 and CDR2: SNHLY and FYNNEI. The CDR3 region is CASSDGLEETQYF. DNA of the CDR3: TGTGCCAGCAGTGACGGTCTGGAAGAGACCCAGTACTTC.

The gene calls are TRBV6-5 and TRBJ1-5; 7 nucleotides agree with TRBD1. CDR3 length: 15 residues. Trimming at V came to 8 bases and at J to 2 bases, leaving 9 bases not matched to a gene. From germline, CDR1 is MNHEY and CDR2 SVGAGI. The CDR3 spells CASARDRSGNQPQHF. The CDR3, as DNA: TGTGCCAGCGCACGGGACAGAAGCGGCAATCAGCCCCAGCATTTT.

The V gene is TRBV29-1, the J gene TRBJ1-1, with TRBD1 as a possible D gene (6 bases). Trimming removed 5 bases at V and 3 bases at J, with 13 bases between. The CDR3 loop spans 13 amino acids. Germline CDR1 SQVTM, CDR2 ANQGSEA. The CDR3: CSVPRQADTEAFF. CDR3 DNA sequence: TGCAGCGTTCCCAGACAGGCGGACACTGAAGCTTTCTTT.

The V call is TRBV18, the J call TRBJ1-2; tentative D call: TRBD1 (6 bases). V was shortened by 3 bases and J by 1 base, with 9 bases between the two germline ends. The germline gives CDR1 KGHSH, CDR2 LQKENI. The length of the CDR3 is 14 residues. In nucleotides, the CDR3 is TGTGCCAGCTCACCGGGACATCGTAACTATGGCTACACCTTC. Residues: CASSPGHRNYGYTF.

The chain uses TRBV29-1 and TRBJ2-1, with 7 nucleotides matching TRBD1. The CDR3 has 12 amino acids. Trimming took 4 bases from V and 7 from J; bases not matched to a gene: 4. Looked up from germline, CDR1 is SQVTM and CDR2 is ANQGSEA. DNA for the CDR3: TGCAGCGTTGGGGCGACAGGGAATGAGCAGTTCTTC. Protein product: CSVGATGNEQFF.

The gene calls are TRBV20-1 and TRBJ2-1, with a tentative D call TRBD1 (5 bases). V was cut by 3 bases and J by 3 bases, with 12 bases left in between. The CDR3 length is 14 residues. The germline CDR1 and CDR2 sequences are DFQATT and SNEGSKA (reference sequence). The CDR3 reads CSASGAGHYNEQFF. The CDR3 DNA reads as TGCAGTGCTAGTGGGGCAGGGCACTACAATGAGCAGTTCTTC.

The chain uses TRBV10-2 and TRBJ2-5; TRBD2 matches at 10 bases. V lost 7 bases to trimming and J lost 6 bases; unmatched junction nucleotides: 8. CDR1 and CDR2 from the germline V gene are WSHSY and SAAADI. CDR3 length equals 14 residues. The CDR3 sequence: CASNPSGGSKTQYF. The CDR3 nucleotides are TGCGCCAGCAACCCTAGCGGGGGTTCGAAGACCCAGTACTTC.